Detailed here is one T cell receptor (beta chain). The sample originates from a study of blood T cell repertoires in COVID-19. Sequencing used immunoSEQ multiplex PCR; TCRdb keeps in-frame clones, though not all of them. The sample includes 260,000 or so clones, around 82% seen only once; the top ten take roughly 8.6%. Input material: peripheral blood. The receptor was isolated from a human donor in a cohort sampled during active COVID-19.

This CDR3 reads CASRPERDGGYNEQFF. The CDR3, as DNA: TGTGCCAGCAGGCCCGAGCGGGACGGAGGTTACAATGAGCAGTTCTTC. The chain joins TRBV11-2 to TRBJ2-1, with 7 bases that match TRBD2. Per the germline V gene, CDR1 is SGHAT and CDR2 is FQNNGV. V was pared by 6 bases and J by 4 bases, with 12 bases of the junction left unmatched. CDR3 length: 16 residues.